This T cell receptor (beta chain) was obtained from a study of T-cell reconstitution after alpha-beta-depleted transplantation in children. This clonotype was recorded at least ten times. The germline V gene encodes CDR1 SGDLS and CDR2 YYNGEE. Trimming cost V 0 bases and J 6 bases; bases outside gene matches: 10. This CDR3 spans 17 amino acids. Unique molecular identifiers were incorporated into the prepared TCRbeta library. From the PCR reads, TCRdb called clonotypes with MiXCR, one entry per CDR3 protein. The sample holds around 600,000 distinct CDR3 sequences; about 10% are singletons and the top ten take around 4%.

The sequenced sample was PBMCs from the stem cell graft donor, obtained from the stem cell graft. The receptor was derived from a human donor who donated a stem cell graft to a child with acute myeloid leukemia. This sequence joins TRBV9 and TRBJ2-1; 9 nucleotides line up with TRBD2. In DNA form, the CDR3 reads TGTGCCAGCAGCGTAGAACTTGCCAGCGGGAGGATCAATGAGCAGTTCTTC. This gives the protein CASSVELASGRINEQFF. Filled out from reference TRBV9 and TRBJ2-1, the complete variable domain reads DSGVTQTPKHLITATGQRVTLRCSPRSGDLSVYWYQQSLDQGLQFLIQYYNGEERAKGNILERFSAQQFPDLHSELNLSSLELGDSALYFCASSVELASGRINEQFFGPGTRLTVL.